Below, 3 T cell receptor beta chains from the same sample are listed, as sequenced in a study of T cell changes during pregnancy in multiple sclerosis. Here immunoSEQ multiplex PCR was the method, and the copy in TCRdb shows in-frame clones only, minus some. There are over 2,000 clones in the sample; around 77% occur only once, and about two fifths lies in the top ten. The sequenced sample was CD4+ T cells from PBMCs (not recorded whether the cells were cultured). Receptors were obtained from a female patient with multiple sclerosis, enrolled in a pregnancy study. Some clones in this sample may be carry-over from other donors' samples.

The chain joins TRBV6-5 to TRBJ1-2, with 7 bases aligning to TRBD1. The length of the CDR3 is 14 residues. V was clipped by 6 bases and J by 4 bases; unmatched bases: 8. Germline V gene lookup returns CDR1 MNHEY and CDR2 SVGAGI. CDR3 in DNA: TGTGCCAGCAGCGACAGGGCAGTGGGCTATGGCTACACCTTC. Translating it yields CASSDRAVGYGYTF.

J is TRBJ2-3 and V is TRBV7-2; D uncertain. Germline CDR1 reads SGHTA; CDR2 reads FQGNSA. V was trimmed by 5 bases and J by 2 bases, leaving 8 bases between them. CDR3 length equals 13 residues. CDR3 protein: CASSTGPTDTQYF. CDR3 nucleotide sequence: TGTGCCAGCAGCACCGGGCCCACAGATACGCAGTATTTT. Looking up the rest from reference TRBV7-2 and TRBJ2-3 gives the full variable domain: GAGVSQSPSNKVTEKGKDVELRCDPISGHTALYWYRQSLGQGLEFLIYFQGNSAPDKSGLPSDRFSAERTGGSVSTLTIQRTQQEDSAVYLCASSTGPTDTQYFGPGTRLTVL.

V is TRBV27 and J is TRBJ2-2, with 7 bases matching TRBD2. The length of the CDR3 is 19 residues. With 0 bases clipped from V and 4 bases from J, the junction kept 14 bases outside the gene matches. Germline V gene data show CDR1 as MNHEY and CDR2 as SMNVEV (reference sequence). The CDR3 region has the DNA TGTGCCAGCAGTTTATCCCTTGAGCGGGCTAGCGGACTCACCGGGGAGCTGTTTTTT. It is translated as CASSLSLERASGLTGELFF.